This T cell receptor beta chain was documented in a study of blood T cells in healthy people across ages. This clonotype has just one count. Its cognate antigen is unknown. With V trimmed by 6 bases and J by 8 bases, 4 bases remained unmatched. Germline V gene data show CDR1 as MNHNS and CDR2 as SASEGT. The CDR3 consists of 13 residues. Ten milliliters of peripheral blood were drawn from each donor into EDTA-treated tubes. Combining a sample-barcoded 5' primer with a J-beta primer mix, a second PCR ran for 7 to 11 cycles. Each cDNA was tagged by a template-switch adaptor containing 12 random nucleotides. MiXCR was run by TCRdb on the 5' RACE reads, yielding one entry per CDR3 protein. Of over 600,000 distinct CDR3 sequences detected, roughly 43% appear once; the ten largest clones hold 30%. Findings of the study overall: Conclusively comparing naive with antigen-experienced cells was impossible with unsorted PBMCs.

The sequencing input was blood. V gene TRBV6-1 combines with J gene TRBJ2-1; 10 bases line up with TRBD1. The sequence was obtained from a man older than 75 in good health. CDR3: CASRGTGVHEQFF. DNA for the CDR3: TGTGCCAGCAGAGGGACAGGGGTCCATGAGCAGTTCTTC.